This entry concerns a single T cell receptor beta chain. The treatment denotes: 15 to 20 received Ad26.COV2.S at low or high dose, single or two shots; 5 received placebo; per-sample allocation not given. Material that was analyzed had been drawn on day 63 after the first vaccine or placebo injection. Boston supplied an adult donor aged 18-55 years. The data derive from a study of Ad26.COV2.S vaccination and SARS-CoV-2 variants. The CDR3 loop spans 16 amino acids. Germline V gene sequence: CDR1 SGHVS, CDR2 FNYEAQ. V trimming: 5 bases; J trimming: 8 bases; junction bases outside the gene matches: 13. Generated by immunoSEQ multiplex PCR, the TCRdb table keeps only in-frame clones and is missing some. The sample includes 300,000 to 350,000 clones, around four fifths of them seen just once.

The clonotype was recovered from a person aged 18-65 years who received the Ad26.COV2.S COVID-19 vaccine or a placebo. The chain combines TRBV7-6 with TRBJ1-2, with 11 nucleotides matching TRBD1. Source: peripheral blood, taken in a trial of Ad26.COV2.S vaccine versus placebo. CDR3 sequence: CASSPGQGASVEGYTF. The CDR3 DNA reads as TGTGCCAGCAGCCCAGGACAGGGGGCTTCGGTTGAAGGCTACACCTTC.